Detailed here is one T cell receptor beta chain. This specimen belongs to a study of CD8 T cells in Susac syndrome. CDR1 is LNHDA and CDR2 is SQIVND in the germline V gene (reference sequence). The CDR3 spans 14 residues. V gave up 8 bases and J gave up 8 bases; unmatched junction bases: 10. Reverse transcription of about 0.5 to 1 ug RNA was carried out with random hexamers. TCRdb reprocessed the immunoSEQ multiplex PCR reads with MiXCR, giving one entry per CDR3 protein. The data contain some 200,000 distinct CDR3 sequences, 95% of them singletons. Sequenced sample: CD4+ T cells from PBMCs. This chain uses TRBV19 with TRBJ2-2, with 8 bases aligning to TRBD2. The source is a human donor with multiple sclerosis. The CDR3 reads CASQTGTSLGELFF. DNA for the CDR3: TGTGCCAGTCAGACCGGGACTAGTCTTGGGGAGCTGTTTTTT.